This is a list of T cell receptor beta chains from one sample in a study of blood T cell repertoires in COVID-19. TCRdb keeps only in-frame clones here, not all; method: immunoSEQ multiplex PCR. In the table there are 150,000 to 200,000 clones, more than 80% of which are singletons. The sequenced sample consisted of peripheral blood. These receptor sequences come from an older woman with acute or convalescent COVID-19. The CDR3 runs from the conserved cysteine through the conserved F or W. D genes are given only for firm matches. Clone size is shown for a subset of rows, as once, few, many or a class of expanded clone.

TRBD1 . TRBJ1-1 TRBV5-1 CASSYGDSGLFRIEAFF TGCGCCAGCAGCTATGGGGACAGCGGCTTGTTTCGAATCGAAGCTTTCTTT
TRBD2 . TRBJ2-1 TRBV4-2 CASSQDLLARYNEQFF TGTGCCAGCAGCCAAGATTTACTAGCGCGTTACAATGAGCAGTTCTTC
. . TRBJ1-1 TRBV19 CASSLPGITEAFF TGTGCCAGTAGTTTACCAGGGATCACTGAAGCTTTCTTT
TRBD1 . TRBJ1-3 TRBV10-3 CAISDRVIGNTIYF TGTGCCATCAGCGACAGGGTAATTGGAAACACCATATATTTT
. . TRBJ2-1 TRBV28 CASSLSLVQNEQFF TGTGCCAGCAGTTTAAGTTTGGTACAGAATGAGCAGTTCTTC
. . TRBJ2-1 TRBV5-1 CASSLAGNEQFF TGCGCCAGCAGCTTGGCCGGCAATGAGCAGTTCTTC
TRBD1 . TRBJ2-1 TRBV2 CASSRTGAYNEQFF TGTGCCAGCAGCCGGACAGGGGCCTACAATGAGCAGTTCTTC
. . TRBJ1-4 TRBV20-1 CSASGRGKLFF TGCAGTGCTAGTGGACGCGGAAAACTGTTTTTT
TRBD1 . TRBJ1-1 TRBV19 CASSMETGKAFF TGTGCCAGTAGTATGGAGACAGGGAAAGCTTTCTTT
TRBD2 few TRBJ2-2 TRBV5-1 CASSPGLAGEAGELFF TGCGCCAGCAGCCCCGGACTAGCGGGAGAGGCCGGGGAGCTGTTTTTT
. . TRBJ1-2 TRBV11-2 CASSPRQADGYTF TGTGCCAGCAGCCCCAGACAGGCCGATGGCTACACCTTC
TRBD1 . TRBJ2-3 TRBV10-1 CASSRDSTTDTQYF TGCGCCAGCAGCCGGGACAGTACAACAGATACGCAGTATTTT
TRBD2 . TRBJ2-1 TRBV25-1 CASSEWGEGLASYNEQFF TGTGCCAGCAGTGAATGGGGGGAGGGACTAGCGTCCTACAATGAGCAGTTCTTC
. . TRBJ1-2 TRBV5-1 CASSSPEVFGYTF TGCGCCAGCAGCTCGCCAGAGGTCTTCGGCTACACCTTC
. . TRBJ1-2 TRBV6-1 CASSENGLDGYTF TGTGCCAGCAGTGAAAACGGTCTTGATGGCTACACCTTC
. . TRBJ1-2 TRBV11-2 CASSQHGTSSGGYTF TGTGCCAGCAGCCAACACGGGACTTCCTCGGGAGGCTACACCTTC
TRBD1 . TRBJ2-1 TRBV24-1 CATSDRTGGSGEQFF TGTGCCACCAGTGACCGGACAGGGGGATCAGGTGAGCAGTTCTTC
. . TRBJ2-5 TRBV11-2 CASSPLNRLQETQYF TGTGCCAGCAGCCCGCTAAACAGGCTCCAAGAGACCCAGTACTTC
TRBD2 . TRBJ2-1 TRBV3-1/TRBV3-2 CASAPSGRGFNEQFF TGTGCCAGCGCCCCAAGCGGGAGAGGGTTCAATGAGCAGTTCTTC
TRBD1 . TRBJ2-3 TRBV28 CASSLSGGTGAADTQYF TGTGCCAGCAGTTTATCGGGGGGGACAGGGGCGGCAGATACGCAGTATTTT